The 11 T cell receptor beta chains below were found in one sample sequenced in a study of blood T cell repertoires in COVID-19. The assay was immunoSEQ multiplex PCR, and TCRdb's table has in-frame clones only and misses some. In the table there are approximately 250,000 clones, roughly four fifths of which are singletons. The sample was PBMCs or T cells enriched from blood (not recorded which). These receptors all stem from a man aged 35 to 55 who had recovered from COVID-19.

Concerning this clone: Other DNA sequences in the same sample also yield this CDR3. The CDR3 nucleotides are TGTGCCAGTAGTATTACTGGAGCCGGTTCCTACGAGCAGTACTTC. This encodes CASSITGAGSYEQYF. This chain uses TRBV19 with TRBJ2-7; D unclear. The V gene lost 3 bases and the J gene lost 1 base, with 13 bases spanning the gap. The CDR3 sequence is 15 residues long. Per the germline V gene, CDR1 is LNHDA and CDR2 is SQIVND (reference sequence).

The V call is TRBV6-2 or TRBV6-3, the J call TRBJ1-6; D remains ambiguous. V lost 5 bases and J 5 bases, leaving 4 bases between the germline ends. In germline, CDR1 is MNHEY, CDR2 SVGEGT. The CDR3 is made up of 12 amino acids. The CDR3 loop reads CASSRDNSPLHF. The CDR3 nucleotides read TGTGCCAGCAGTCGGGATAATTCACCCCTCCACTTT.

This chain links TRBV10-2 with TRBJ1-2; D might be TRBD1 (6 bases). V lost 2 bases to trimming and J lost 7 bases, with 14 bases between them. The germline V gene encodes CDR1 WSHSY and CDR2 SAAADI. This CDR3 is built from 14 residues. The CDR3 sequence is CASSEGGGAGGYTF. The CDR3 coding sequence is TGCGCCAGCAGTGAGGGCGGGGGGGCTGGTGGCTACACCTTC.

The sample holds a few counts of this clone. The chain couples TRBV5-4 to TRBJ2-7; D is perhaps TRBD1 (5 bases). V was cut by 2 bases and J by 5 bases, with 11 bases left in between. Germline V lookup: CDR1 SGHNT, CDR2 YYREEE (reference sequence). The CDR3 covers 13 residues. This CDR3 is CASSFGREHEQYF. CDR3 nucleotides: TGTGCCAGCAGCTTCGGCAGGGAACACGAGCAGTACTTC.

This chain connects TRBV6-5 to TRBJ2-5, with 9 bases identical to TRBD2. CDR1 and CDR2 (germline): MNHEY, SVGAGI. With V trimmed by 7 bases and J by 2 bases, 5 bases remained unmatched. This CDR3 has 14 residues. CDR3 in amino acids: CASTRSGGQETQYF. The CDR3 coding sequence is TGTGCCAGCACCCGAAGCGGGGGGCAAGAGACCCAGTACTTC.

This chain links TRBV7-3 with TRBJ2-3, with 9 bases fitting TRBD1. Per the germline V gene, CDR1 is SGHTA and CDR2 is FQGTGA. After removal of 2 bases from V and 3 bases from J, the junction contained 3 bases not matched to a gene. This CDR3 has 15 amino acids. The CDR3 nucleotides are TGTGCCAGCAGCTTACATGGACAGGGGACAGATACGCAGTATTTT. Translating it yields CASSLHGQGTDTQYF.

CDR3: CASTFRDTEAFF. The CDR3 nucleotides are TGTGCCAGCACCTTCAGGGACACTGAAGCTTTCTTT. This chain joins TRBV11-2 and TRBJ1-1, with D perhaps matching TRBD1 (5 bases). The CDR3 spans 12 residues. Germline V gives CDR1 SGHAT, CDR2 FQNNGV. Trimming left V 7 bases short and J 3 bases short, with 9 bases between.

The V gene is TRBV6-5, the J gene TRBJ2-3, with unresolved D. Trimming stripped 8 bases from V and 0 bases from J, with 9 bases between. Germline V gene data show CDR1 as MNHEY and CDR2 as SVGAGI. The CDR3 runs 13 residues. CDR3 coding DNA: TGTGCCAGCGCCGACTCTAGCACAGATACGCAGTATTTT. It is translated as CASADSSTDTQYF.

V usage is TRBV3-1 (or the pseudogene TRBV3-2) and J usage is TRBJ1-6; no reliable D call. Germline loops: CDR1 LGHDT, CDR2 YNNKEL (reference sequence). There are 14 residues in the CDR3. V shed 3 bases and J shed 10 bases, with 13 bases lying between them. In DNA form, the CDR3 reads TGTGCCAGCAGCCAGCGTCAGGAGGAATCACCCCTCCACTTT. Protein sequence: CASSQRQEESPLHF.

This chain connects TRBV5-8 to TRBJ1-6; the match to TRBD1 covers 8 bases. Germline trimming cut 4 bases from V and 9 bases from J; bases unmatched to any gene: 9. The CDR3 length is 15 residues. CDR1 is SGHTS and CDR2 is YDEGEE in the germline V gene. The CDR3 here is CASSLLTGGSSPLHF. The CDR3 DNA reads as TGTGCCAGCAGCCTTCTCACAGGGGGTTCTTCACCCCTCCACTTT.

The rearrangement uses TRBV29-1 and TRBJ2-5; 7 bases are a match to TRBD1. CDR1 and CDR2 (germline): SQVTM, ANQGSEA. V lost 5 bases and J lost 5; bases outside the gene matches: 2. The CDR3 has 11 amino acids. CDR3 sequence reads: CSVSRGETQYF. In nucleotides, the CDR3 is TGCAGCGTTAGCAGGGGGGAGACCCAGTACTTC.